The 5 T cell receptor beta chains below were found in one sample sequenced in a study of blood T cell repertoires in COVID-19. Sequenced by immunoSEQ multiplex PCR; TCRdb stores in-frame clones only, minus some. Counted here are 250,000 to 350,000 clones, more than 80% occurring once; the ten biggest clones make up roughly 1.1%. The sequencing input was PBMCs or T cells enriched from blood (not recorded which). These receptors originate from a woman aged 25 to 39 who had recovered from COVID-19.

The V gene is TRBV6-2 or TRBV6-3, the J gene TRBJ2-7; D possibly corresponds to TRBD2 (5 bases). This CDR3 contains 13 residues. With 4 bases removed from V and 4 bases from J, the gap between germline ends came to 11 bases. CDR1 is MNHEY, CDR2 SVGEGT, per germline. The CDR3 DNA sequence: TGTGCCAGCAGTTCCTTAACTAGTTACGAGCAGTACTTC. It codes for CASSSLTSYEQYF.

This chain connects TRBV7-9 to TRBJ2-5; D uncertain. The CDR3 has 12 residues. Germline CDR1 is SEHNR and CDR2 is FQNEAQ (reference sequence). V shed 3 bases and J shed 1 base, with 3 bases lying between them. CDR3 sequence: CASSLAQETQYF. CDR3 bases: TGTGCCAGCAGCTTGGCCCAAGAGACCCAGTACTTC.

This chain links TRBV7-9 with TRBJ2-7; 8 bases match TRBD2. CDR1 and CDR2 from the germline V gene are SEHNR and FQNEAQ (reference sequence). Losses at the gene ends were 0 bases for V and 6 bases for J; bases not matched to a gene: 7. CDR3 size: 15 residues. The CDR3 region has the DNA TGTGCCAGCAGCTTAGCGAGCGGGAGAAGGAGCGAGCAGTACTTC. Translated, it gives CASSLASGRRSEQYF. The whole variable domain, remainder taken from reference TRBV7-9 and TRBJ2-7, is DTGVSQNPRHKITKRGQNVTFRCDPISEHNRLYWYRQTLGQGPEFLTYFQNEAQLEKSRLLSDRFSAERPKGSFSTLEIQRTEQGDSAMYLCASSLASGRRSEQYFGPGTRLTVT.

About this clone: In the same sample, other DNA sequences code for this CDR3. The V gene is TRBV27, the J gene TRBJ1-5; D not certain. CDR3 length: 14 amino acids. V was shortened by 0 bases and J by 3 bases, with 6 bases between the two germline ends. Germline V gene lookup returns CDR1 MNHEY and CDR2 SMNVEV (reference sequence). The CDR3 spells CASSLSRNNQPQHF. In nucleotides, the CDR3 is TGTGCCAGCAGTTTATCGCGGAACAATCAGCCCCAGCATTTT.

V gene TRBV11-2 combines with J gene TRBJ2-4, with 9 bases identical to TRBD2. CDR1 is SGHAT and CDR2 is FQNNGV in the germline V gene. This CDR3 contains 18 residues. The V gene end was trimmed by 5 bases and the J gene end by 1 base; junction bases not matched to a gene: 12. Here the CDR3 reads CASSHSTSGGPAKNIQYF. CDR3 nucleotide sequence: TGTGCCAGCAGCCACTCGACTAGCGGAGGACCCGCCAAAAACATTCAGTACTTC.